One and the same sample provided the 14 T cell receptor beta chains below, sequenced in a study of control samples from healthy donors and cancer patients. Measured with immunoSEQ multiplex PCR; TCRdb has only the in-frame clones, and not every one. The sample shows over 100,000 clones, around 92% of them seen only once. The sequencing sample was made of blood. These TCRs come from a woman in her fifties or sixties in good health.

The chain combines TRBV7-8 with TRBJ2-5, with 9 bases that match TRBD2. Germline trimming cut 1 base from V and 7 bases from J; bases unmatched to any gene: 16. Germline CDR1 and CDR2: SGHVS and FQNEAQ. This CDR3 contains 18 residues. The CDR3 coding sequence is TGTGCCAGCAGCTTAGGCTCCGGCGGGACTAGCCGGCGGGCGACCCAGTACTTC. It yields the protein CASSLGSGGTSRRATQYF.

The chain has TRBV28 and TRBJ2-3; 8 nucleotides align to TRBD2. CDR1 is MDHEN and CDR2 is SYDVKM in the germline V gene. Trimming at V came to 1 base and at J to 6 bases, leaving 3 bases not matched to a gene. The CDR3 runs to 14 residues. This chain's CDR3 is CASSLLAGRDTQYF. CDR3 sequence (DNA): TGTGCCAGCAGTTTATTAGCGGGAAGGGATACGCAGTATTTT.

This chain links TRBV28 with TRBJ2-7; 9 bases fit TRBD2. The V segment lost 1 base and the J segment 6 bases; nucleotides outside the gene matches: 7. Germline V CDR1 and CDR2: MDHEN, SYDVKM. This CDR3 contains 15 residues. As DNA, the CDR3 is TGTGCCAGCAGTTTATTTGGCGGGAGGGCCGGCGAGCAGTACTTC. This encodes CASSLFGGRAGEQYF.

In this sample, this clone turned up once. This chain links TRBV29-1 with TRBJ2-3; weak D call: TRBD1 (5 bases). The CDR3 totals 12 residues. Deletions cut 4 bases from V and 11 bases from J, with 16 bases between. CDR1 SQVTM and CDR2 ANQGSEA come from the germline V gene. In DNA form, the CDR3 reads TGCAGCGTTGGGATAGGACAAGAAGTGCAGTATTTT. Residues: CSVGIGQEVQYF.

For this clone: The identical CDR3 is also encoded by other nucleotide sequences in the sample. The J gene is TRBJ2-3, the V gene TRBV5-1, with D perhaps matching TRBD2 (7 bases). Trimming removed 4 bases at V and 3 bases at J, with 18 bases between. This CDR3 contains 16 residues. The germline CDR1 and CDR2 sequences are SGHRS and YFSETQ. DNA for the CDR3: TGCGCCAGCAGCCTGGAGGGGGGGCGAGGGACAGATACGCAGTATTTT. This codes for CASSLEGGRGTDTQYF. The entire variable domain, with the rest obtained from reference TRBV5-1 and TRBJ2-3, is as follows: KAGVTQTPRYLIKTRGQQVTLSCSPISGHRSVSWYQQTPGQGLQFLFEYFSETQRNKGNFPGRFSGRQFSNSRSEMNVSTLELGDSALYLCASSLEGGRGTDTQYFGPGTRLTVL.

This clone came up once. The rearrangement joins TRBV7-9 to TRBJ2-2; a possible D gene is TRBD2 (6 bases). Looked up from germline, CDR1 is SEHNR and CDR2 is FQNEAQ (reference sequence). The CDR3 has 17 residues. V was pared by 0 bases and J by 4 bases, with 15 bases between. This CDR3 reads CASSLASGGVGTGELFF. The CDR3 DNA sequence: TGTGCCAGCAGCTTAGCTTCTGGCGGGGTTGGCACCGGGGAGCTGTTTTTT.

The chain is built from TRBV3-1 (or the pseudogene TRBV3-2) and TRBJ1-1, with 7 bases matching TRBD1. Trimming removed 3 bases from V and 9 bases from J; junction bases left unmatched: 4. This CDR3 is 12 amino acids long. Per germline, CDR1 LGHDT and CDR2 YNNKEL (reference sequence). The CDR3 nucleotides are TGTGCCAGCAGCCAGCCGACAGGGAAAGCTTTCTTT. Translating it yields CASSQPTGKAFF.

V and J are TRBV5-1 and TRBJ1-1; D may be TRBD1 (5 bases). The germline V gene encodes CDR1 SGHRS and CDR2 YFSETQ. Trimming took off 5 bases at V and 0 bases at J, with 14 bases between the two ends. CDR3 size: 15 residues. The CDR3: CASRGEPSMNTEAFF. The CDR3 DNA reads TGCGCCAGCAGGGGGGAACCCAGTATGAACACTGAAGCTTTCTTT.

V and J are TRBV28 and TRBJ1-3; 8 bases align to TRBD1. CDR1 MDHEN and CDR2 SYDVKM come from the germline V gene. The CDR3 runs 20 residues. Losses at the gene ends were 5 bases for V and 0 bases for J; bases not matched to a gene: 18. CDR3 coding DNA: TGTGCCAGCAGTCCGACAGGCAGGGGGCGGGGGTACTTCTCTGGAAACACCATATATTTT. It specifies CASSPTGRGRGYFSGNTIYF.

This clone has only one observation. J is TRBJ2-5 and V is TRBV11-2; D is undetermined. V lost 4 bases and J 5 bases, leaving 5 bases between the germline ends. The CDR3 is made up of 11 amino acids. Looked up from germline, CDR1 is SGHAT and CDR2 is FQNNGV. CDR3 bases: TGTGCCAGCAGCTCCCTGGAGACCCAGTACTTC. Translating it yields CASSSLETQYF.

The V call is TRBV7-9, the J call TRBJ2-2; D not certain. This CDR3 has 15 amino acids. The V gene lost 5 bases and the J gene lost 3 bases, with 13 bases spanning the gap. Germline lookup yields CDR1 SEHNR and CDR2 FQNEAQ (reference sequence). CDR3 bases: TGTGCCAGCAGCGCTAAGGCTAGTTACACCGGGGAGCTGTTTTTT. This gives the protein CASSAKASYTGELFF.

V gene TRBV10-3 combines with J gene TRBJ2-7; TRBD2 matches 7 bases. Germline CDR1 is ENHRY and CDR2 is SYGVKD. J was trimmed by 5 bases and V by 1 base; bases with no gene match: 8. The CDR3 totals 15 residues. The CDR3 region has the DNA TGTGCCATCAGTGAGTACGGGGGGTATAGGAACGAGCAGTACTTC. This gives the protein CAISEYGGYRNEQYF.

V usage is TRBV28 and J usage is TRBJ2-1; a possible D gene is TRBD1 (5 bases). The CDR3 sequence is 14 residues long. CDR1 MDHEN and CDR2 SYDVKM come from the germline V gene. V dropped 1 base and J dropped 3 bases, with 7 bases sitting between them. CDR3 amino acids: CASSLSGLYNEQFF. The CDR3 nucleotides read TGTGCCAGCAGTTTATCAGGGCTCTACAATGAGCAGTTCTTC.

The rearrangement links TRBV6-2 or TRBV6-3 to TRBJ2-2; D gene ambiguous. V lost 5 bases to trimming and J lost 5 bases, with 9 bases between them. Germline values: CDR1 MNHEY, CDR2 SVGEGT. CDR3 length: 13 amino acids. CDR3 DNA sequence: TGTGCCAGCAGTCGGAGAATAACCGGGGAGCTGTTTTTT. Amino acids: CASSRRITGELFF.